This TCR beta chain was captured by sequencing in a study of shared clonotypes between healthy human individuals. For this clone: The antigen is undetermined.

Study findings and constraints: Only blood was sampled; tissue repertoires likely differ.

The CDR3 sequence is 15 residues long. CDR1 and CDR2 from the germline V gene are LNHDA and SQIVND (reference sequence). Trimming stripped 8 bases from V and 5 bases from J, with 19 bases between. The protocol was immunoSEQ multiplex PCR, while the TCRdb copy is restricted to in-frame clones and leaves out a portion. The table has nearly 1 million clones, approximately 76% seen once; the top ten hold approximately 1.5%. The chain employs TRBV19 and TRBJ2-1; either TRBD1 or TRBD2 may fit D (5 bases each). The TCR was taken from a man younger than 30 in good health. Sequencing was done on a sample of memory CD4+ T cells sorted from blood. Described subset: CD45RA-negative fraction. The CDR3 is CASANPGPGNNEQFF. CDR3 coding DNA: TGTGCCAGTGCGAACCCGGGACCTGGGAACAATGAGCAGTTCTTC.